What follows are 12 T cell receptor beta chains derived from one specimen sequenced in a study of blood T cells in healthy people across ages (dated by TCRdb to the mid-2010s). Preparation of the library involved 5' RACE. Sequencing was carried out with an Illumina HiSeq 2500. A second PCR of about 6 to 11 cycles was run with a J-beta primer mix and a sample-barcoded 5' primer. The public reads were run again by TCRdb, first through fastp at Q25 and then through MiXCR, and only productive beta chains were kept. Each CDR3 protein appears once, grouped with its most common genes and DNA. The sample includes some 730,000 distinct CDR3 sequences, with 22% observed a single time. Together, the top ten hold roughly 22% of the sample. Material for sequencing was blood. These receptors all come from a man between 65 and 85 years old in good health.

In this sample, this clonotype turned up a few times. This chain uses TRBV12-3 or TRBV12-4 with TRBJ2-1; 9 bases are shared with TRBD1. This CDR3 spans 14 amino acids. V shed 5 bases and J 5 bases; nucleotides not matched to a gene: 4. The CDR3 sequence: CASSLGQGHNEQFF. The CDR3 nucleotides read TGTGCCAGCAGTCTCGGACAGGGGCACAATGAGCAGTTCTTC.

The chain combines TRBV20-1 with TRBJ2-7; a weak D match, TRBD1 (6 bases). Trimming removed 1 base from V and 0 bases from J, with 7 bases in between. Germline V gives CDR1 DFQATT, CDR2 SNEGSKA (reference sequence). This CDR3 comprises 13 residues. The CDR3 DNA sequence: TGCAGTGCTAGAGGGACAGTCTCCTACGAGCAGTACTTC. Translated, it gives CSARGTVSYEQYF.

The rearrangement links TRBV20-1 to TRBJ1-1, with no clear D. Germline V gene lookup returns CDR1 DFQATT and CDR2 SNEGSKA (reference sequence). This CDR3 comprises 13 residues. Trimming pared 5 bases from V and 2 bases from J, leaving 12 bases between. In nucleotides, the CDR3 is TGCAGTGCTCAGGCACAGCTTAACACTGAAGCTTTCTTT. This translates into CSAQAQLNTEAFF.

This clonotype was seen a handful of times. The rearrangement joins TRBV29-1 to TRBJ1-2; 8 nucleotides agree with TRBD1. The ends lost 1 base at V and 8 bases at J; junction bases unmatched: 6. The CDR3 covers 13 residues. The germline V gene encodes CDR1 SQVTM and CDR2 ANQGSEA. The CDR3 nucleotides are TGCAGCGTTGAAGTACAAGGACAGGGAGGCTACACCTTC. Encoded protein: CSVEVQGQGGYTF.

Concerning this clonotype: Relative to the germline gene, one junction end is altered; a read error may explain this. This chain joins TRBV5-1 and TRBJ2-7; the match to TRBD1 covers 8 bases. Germline CDR1 is SGHRS and CDR2 is YFSETQ. The CDR3 has 14 residues. The CDR3 here is CASSILDRGGERYF. As DNA, the CDR3 is TGCGCCAGCAGCATTTTAGACAGGGGTGGCGAGCGGTACTTC.

Remarks on this clonotype: The germline gene is not matched at one end of the junction; a read error may be the cause. The chain employs TRBV6-2 or TRBV6-3 and TRBJ2-1; 13 nucleotides align to TRBD2. The CDR3 has 16 amino acids. CDR1 is MNHEY, CDR2 SVGEGT, per germline. In DNA form, the CDR3 reads TGTGCCAGCAGTTCCCGGGGACTAGCGGGACAGAATGGGCAGTTCTTC. Its translation is CASSSRGLAGQNGQFF.

This clonotype was seen more than once but under ten times. The chain carries TRBV20-1 and TRBJ2-7; D unresolved. The germline gives CDR1 DFQATT, CDR2 SNEGSKA (reference sequence). This CDR3 has 12 residues. V dropped 6 bases and J dropped 3 bases, with 12 bases sitting between them. CDR3 sequence reads: CSARLQRYEQYF. The CDR3 nucleotides read TGCAGTGCGCGCCTACAGCGCTACGAGCAGTACTTC.

This chain links TRBV20-1 with TRBJ2-5; 8 bases agree with TRBD1. The assigned J gene may be wrong: the sequence end matches TRBJ2-1 better. Germline CDR1 DFQATT, CDR2 SNEGSKA (reference sequence). This CDR3 region has 16 residues. The CDR3 loop reads CSARQRTGSEGSEQFF. For the CDR3, the DNA is TGCAGTGCTAGACAACGGACAGGGTCGGAGGGTAGTGAGCAGTTCTTC.

The V and J genes are TRBV7-3 and TRBJ2-6; the D is unclear. There are 18 residues in the CDR3. V lost 4 bases and J 1 base, leaving 17 bases between the germline ends. Looked up from germline, CDR1 is SGHTA and CDR2 is FQGTGA. This CDR3 reads CASSSRQEMFSGANVLTF. The CDR3 DNA is TGTGCCAGCAGCTCAAGGCAGGAAATGTTTTCTGGGGCCAACGTCCTGACTTTC.

This clonotype occurred many times. The genes are TRBV28 and TRBJ1-1; D possibly corresponds to TRBD1 (5 bases). V lost 8 bases, J lost 5 bases, and 15 bases lay in between. Germline-derived CDR1 and CDR2 are MDHEN and SYDVKM. This CDR3 comprises 13 residues. The CDR3 nucleotides are TGTGCCAGCGGGACGGGCTACTGGACTGAAGCTTTCTTT. Translated: CASGTGYWTEAFF. Using reference TRBV28 and TRBJ1-1 for the parts outside the CDR3, the full variable domain is DVKVTQSSRYLVKRTGEKVFLECVQDMDHENMFWYRQDPGLGLRLIYFSYDVKMKEKGDIPEGYSVSREKKERFSLILESASTNQTSMYLCASGTGYWTEAFFGQGTRLTVV.

The sample holds many counts of this clonotype. The chain is built from TRBV6-5 and TRBJ2-1; D is unresolved. The CDR3 is 13 amino acids. V lost 0 bases and J 4 bases, leaving 4 bases between the germline ends. From germline, CDR1 is MNHEY and CDR2 SVGAGI. This chain's CDR3 is CASSYSSYNEQFF. CDR3 DNA sequence: TGTGCCAGCAGTTACTCTAGTTACAATGAGCAGTTCTTC.

The CDR3 reads CSASPGTGVTTDTQYF. The CDR3 DNA is TGCAGTGCTAGCCCCGGGACAGGGGTAACAACAGATACGCAGTATTTT. This sequence joins TRBV20-1 and TRBJ2-3; 10 nucleotides match TRBD1. The CDR3 spans 16 residues. V was pared by 3 bases and J by 3 bases, with 9 bases of the junction left unmatched. Germline V gene data show CDR1 as DFQATT and CDR2 as SNEGSKA (reference sequence).